The clone carrying this T cell receptor (beta chain) is labeled as large. TCRdb re-analysed the PCR reads in MiXCR, keeping a single row per CDR3 protein. The top ten clones hold roughly 20% of a sample with 3,000 or so distinct CDR3 sequences, about 64% of them seen once. Samples came from patients with localized non-small cell lung adenocarcinoma. This sample is drawn from a study of CD4 and CD8 cells across lung adenocarcinoma regions. Germline CDR1 reads MNHEY; CDR2 reads SVGAGI. V was clipped by 6 bases and J by 9 bases; unmatched bases: 10. CDR3 length equals 15 residues. The chain joins TRBV6-5 to TRBJ2-1, with 11 bases identical to TRBD2. This receptor was taken from a female donor with lung adenocarcinoma. The CD4 and CD8 labels of this study may be unreliable. The sequenced sample consisted of CD4+ T cells from the margin of a lung tumor. CDR3 sequence reads: CASRYGLAGRGEQFF. The CDR3 DNA reads TGTGCCAGCAGATACGGACTAGCGGGTCGGGGTGAGCAGTTCTTC.